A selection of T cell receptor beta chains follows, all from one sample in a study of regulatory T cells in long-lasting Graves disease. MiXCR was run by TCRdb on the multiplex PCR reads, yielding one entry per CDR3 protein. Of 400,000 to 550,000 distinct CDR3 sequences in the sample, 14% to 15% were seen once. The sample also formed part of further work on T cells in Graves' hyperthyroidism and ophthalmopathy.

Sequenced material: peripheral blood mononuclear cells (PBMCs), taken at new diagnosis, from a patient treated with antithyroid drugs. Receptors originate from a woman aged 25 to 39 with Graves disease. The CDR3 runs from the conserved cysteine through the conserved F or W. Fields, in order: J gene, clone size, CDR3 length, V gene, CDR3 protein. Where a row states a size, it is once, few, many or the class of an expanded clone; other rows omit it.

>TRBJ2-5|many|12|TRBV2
CASNPRKETQYF
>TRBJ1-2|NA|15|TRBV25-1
CASRTTRQGAEGYTF
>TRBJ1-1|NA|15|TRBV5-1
CASSFSSLGGTEAFF
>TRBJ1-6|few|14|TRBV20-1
CSARDPGDSSPLHF
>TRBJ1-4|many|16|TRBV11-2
CASSSGAGGPFGKLFF
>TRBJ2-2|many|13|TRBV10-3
CAISAVNTGELFF
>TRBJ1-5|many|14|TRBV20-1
CSAGTGFWNQPQHF
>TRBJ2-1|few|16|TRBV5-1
CASSLSAGRGLNEQFF
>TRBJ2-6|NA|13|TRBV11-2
CASSLLGANVLTF
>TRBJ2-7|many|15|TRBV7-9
CASSFGTRGGYEQYF
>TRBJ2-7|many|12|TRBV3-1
CASSQPSMVQYF
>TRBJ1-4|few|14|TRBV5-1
CASSLRGLNEKLFF
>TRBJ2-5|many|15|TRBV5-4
CASSYTDRGRETQYF
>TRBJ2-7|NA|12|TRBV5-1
CASSLDFYEQYF
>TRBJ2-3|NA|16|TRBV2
CASRSGTSGYTDTQYF
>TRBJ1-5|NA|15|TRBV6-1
CASRPKQGWDQPQHF
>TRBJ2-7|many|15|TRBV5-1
CASSPSLTGRYEQYF
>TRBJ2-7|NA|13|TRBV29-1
CSVTLGPDYEQYF
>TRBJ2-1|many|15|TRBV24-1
CATSDLGLADNEQFF
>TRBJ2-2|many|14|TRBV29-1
CSVEGTTGHGELFF
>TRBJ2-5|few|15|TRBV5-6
CASSSGTGAAETQYF
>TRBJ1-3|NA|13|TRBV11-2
CASSPPVWNTIYF
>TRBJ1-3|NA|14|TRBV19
CASTAGLTGNTIYF
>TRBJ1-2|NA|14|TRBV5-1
CASSSGDSRFGYTF
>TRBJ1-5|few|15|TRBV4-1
CASSQEAQIDQPQHF
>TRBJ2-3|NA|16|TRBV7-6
CASSLAPGLLPDTQYF
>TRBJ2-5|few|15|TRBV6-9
CASSYGWSGSGTQYF
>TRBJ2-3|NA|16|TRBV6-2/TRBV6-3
CASSYRASGRTDTQYF
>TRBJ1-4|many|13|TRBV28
CASKDWTNEKLFF